Detailed here is one T cell receptor beta chain. What it binds is unknown. TCRdb itself ran the reads through MiXCR, one entry per CDR3 protein. Here the sample spans approximately 910,000 distinct CDR3 sequences, less than 35% being singletons. This sample stems from a study of T cell repertoires in cytomegalovirus infection. Study-wide context: Through public TCR beta signatures, both CMV infection and matching HLA type were indicated. Whole-study results and caveats: Carriage of CMV together with the relevant HLA was identifiable through cumulative public TCR beta family frequency. HLA-C-restricted, CMV-specific TCR beta clonotypes were dominant ex vivo.

Germline V gene data show CDR1 as SGHVT and CDR2 as SQSDAQ. The CDR3 runs to 15 residues. V was cut by 5 bases and J by 7 bases, with 18 bases left in between. The TCR was taken from a human donor in good health (CMV status not recorded). Some clones in this sample may be carry-over from other donors' samples. Specimen: cultured CD8+ T cells from PBMCs, collected from culture after CMV antigen stimulation. The chain uses TRBV7-4 and TRBJ2-1; no clear D gene. The CDR3, as DNA: TGTGCCAGCAGCCCCCGTTGGTCTTTTTTGAATGAGCAGTTCTTC. It translates to CASSPRWSFLNEQFF.